This TCR beta chain was profiled in a study of cytomegalovirus exposure and HLA in healthy donors. Study-level information: The same platform as the approximately 670 first-cohort repertoires was used for the 90 to 150 validation repertoires, a later analysis reported.

Here immunoSEQ multiplex PCR was the method, and the copy in TCRdb shows in-frame clones only, minus some. The sample consists of around 93,000 clones, about 85% of them appearing once. General study results and limits: The TCR clusters that emerged in the first cohort tended, a later analysis found, to co-occur in the 120 or so validation repertoires.

The V end was cut by 3 bases, the J end by 6 bases, with 16 bases between. Germline assignment: CDR1 SQVTM and CDR2 ANQGSEA. This CDR3 is 14 amino acids long. It was the roughly 110-subject validation cohort, separate from the approximately 620-subject first cohort, to which the donors belonged. This clone was recorded only once. Its antigen is currently unknown. This TCR derives from a man between 18 and 29 years old in good health and CMV-seropositive. Sequences were obtained from PBMCs. The rearrangement joins TRBV29-1 to TRBJ2-3; perhaps TRBD2 as D (5 bases). The CDR3 region has the DNA TGCAGCGTTGACGAGAGCTCGGGGTCTGATACGCAGTATTTT. It yields the protein CSVDESSGSDTQYF.